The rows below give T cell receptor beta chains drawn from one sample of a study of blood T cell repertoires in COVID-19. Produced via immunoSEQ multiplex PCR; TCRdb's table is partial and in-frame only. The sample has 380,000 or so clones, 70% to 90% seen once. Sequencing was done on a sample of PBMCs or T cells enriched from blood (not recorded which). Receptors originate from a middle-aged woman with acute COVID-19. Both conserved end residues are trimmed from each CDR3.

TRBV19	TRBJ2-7	ASSTRGGTYEQY
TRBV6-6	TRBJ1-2	ASSQGAPLSYGYT
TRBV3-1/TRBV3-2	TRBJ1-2	ASSQSPGAYYGYT
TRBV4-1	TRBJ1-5	ASSQATGGGQPQH
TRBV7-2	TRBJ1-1	ASSLKIQGAEAF
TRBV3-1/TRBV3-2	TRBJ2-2	ASSLRGGLTGELF
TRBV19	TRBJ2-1	ASSLAGGLRNEQF
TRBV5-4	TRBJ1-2	ASRQQGVSYGYT
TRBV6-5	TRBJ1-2	ASSYAGARGYT
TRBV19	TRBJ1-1	ASSIVRAGGNTEAF
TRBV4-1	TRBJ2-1	ASSQLYNEQF
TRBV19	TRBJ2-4	ASSVGQGVDIQY
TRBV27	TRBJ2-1	ASSEPGQGVNEQF
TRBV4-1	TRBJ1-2	ASSQEAAFLVGYT
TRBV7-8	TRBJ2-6	ASSLGGSGANVLT
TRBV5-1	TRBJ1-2	ASSQTGGFGYT
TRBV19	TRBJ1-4	ASSKQGASEKLF
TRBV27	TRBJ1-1	ASSLGGRGTEAF
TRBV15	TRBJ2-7	ATSRGETGHEQY
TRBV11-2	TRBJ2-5	ASSPFRLAGGRD
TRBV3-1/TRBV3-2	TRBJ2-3	ASSQGSGARTDTQY
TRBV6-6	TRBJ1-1	ASSMTGLGGTEAF
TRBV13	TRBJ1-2	ASRERTGNYGYT
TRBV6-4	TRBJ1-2	ASSDSGLQGYGYT
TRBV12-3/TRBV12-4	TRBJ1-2	ASAGGAYGYT
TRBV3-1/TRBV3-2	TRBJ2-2	ASSLRAGGELF
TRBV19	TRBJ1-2	ASYQGGGYT
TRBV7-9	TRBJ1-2	ASSPPGQTLYGYT
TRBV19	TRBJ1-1	ASEVSTGTGMNTEAF
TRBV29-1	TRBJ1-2	SVESAGPYGYT
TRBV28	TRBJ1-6	ASSLFQKNSPLH